The 15 T cell receptor beta chains below come from one sample, sequenced in a study of blood T cell repertoires in COVID-19. The table came from immunoSEQ multiplex PCR; TCRdb's copy has only in-frame clones and leaves some out. The data contain about 390,000 clones, 87% of them singletons. The sequencing input was PBMCs or T cells enriched from blood (not recorded which). The receptor set was obtained from a woman aged 45-60 years who had recovered from COVID-19.

This sequence joins TRBV6-5 and TRBJ1-5; 7 bases match TRBD1. J gave up 4 bases and V 6 bases, and 6 bases lay outside the gene matches. Germline CDR1 MNHEY, CDR2 SVGAGI. CDR3 length: 14 amino acids. This CDR3 is CASRGDSRNQPQHF. CDR3 coding DNA: TGTGCCAGCAGGGGGGACAGCAGAAATCAGCCCCAGCATTTT.

The chain is built from TRBV5-1 and TRBJ1-2; D is ambiguous. Trimming pared 2 bases from V and 8 bases from J, leaving 19 bases between. The CDR3 has 15 amino acids. The germline V gene has CDR1 SGHRS and CDR2 YFSETQ. The CDR3 nucleotides read TGCGCCAGCAGCTTAGACTTGACGGAGACCTTGGGCTACACCTTC. Its translation: CASSLDLTETLGYTF.

V gene TRBV15 combines with J gene TRBJ1-1, with 11 bases that match TRBD1. The CDR3 spans 13 residues. Germline V CDR1 and CDR2: LNHNV, YYDKDF (reference sequence). V gave up 9 bases and J gave up 4 bases; unmatched junction bases: 4. The CDR3 reads CATRTGGVTEAFF. The CDR3 DNA follows: TGTGCCACAAGGACAGGGGGCGTCACTGAAGCTTTCTTT.

The chain employs TRBV27 and TRBJ1-2; 9 positions agree with TRBD1. The CDR3 runs 18 residues. The ends lost 2 bases at V and 6 bases at J; junction bases unmatched: 16. Germline V gives CDR1 MNHEY, CDR2 SMNVEV (reference sequence). CDR3 protein: CASSLLGGQGLPFNGYTF. The CDR3 nucleotides read TGTGCCAGCAGTTTACTCGGCGGACAGGGGCTCCCCTTCAATGGCTACACCTTC.

The chain employs TRBV5-1 and TRBJ2-3; 9 bases are a match to TRBD2. This CDR3 has 16 amino acids. The V and J ends lost 4 bases and 2 bases, in that order; junction bases with no gene match: 8. Germline values: CDR1 SGHRS, CDR2 YFSETQ. The CDR3 loop is CASSRIAGADTDTQYF. The CDR3, as DNA: TGCGCCAGCAGCAGGATAGCGGGGGCCGACACAGATACGCAGTATTTT. The entire variable domain, with the rest obtained from reference TRBV5-1 and TRBJ2-3, is as follows: KAGVTQTPRYLIKTRGQQVTLSCSPISGHRSVSWYQQTPGQGLQFLFEYFSETQRNKGNFPGRFSGRQFSNSRSEMNVSTLELGDSALYLCASSRIAGADTDTQYFGPGTRLTVL.

V is TRBV19 and J is TRBJ1-1; 7 bases align to TRBD1. Germline trimming cut 5 bases from V and 4 bases from J; bases unmatched to any gene: 16. CDR3 size: 17 residues. CDR1 and CDR2 (germline): LNHDA, SQIVND (reference sequence). The CDR3 DNA reads as TGTGCCAGTAGTCCCCAGGACAGGACACTCTTCTCCACTGAAGCTTTCTTT. Protein sequence: CASSPQDRTLFSTEAFF.

The chain employs TRBV14 and TRBJ2-2, with unresolved D. The ends were cut back, 4 bases at V and 5 bases at J, with 8 bases in the middle. CDR3 length: 13 residues. Germline-derived CDR1 and CDR2 are SGHDN and FVKESK. CDR3 amino acids: CASSPYGTGELFF. In nucleotides, the CDR3 is TGTGCCAGCAGCCCGTACGGGACCGGGGAGCTGTTTTTT.

The genes are TRBV7-2 and TRBJ2-7; D perhaps matches TRBD2 (7 bases). CDR1 SGHTA and CDR2 FQGNSA come from the germline V gene. Trimming left V 1 base short and J 4 bases short, with 14 bases between. The CDR3 totals 15 residues. Written as DNA, the CDR3 is TGTGCCAGCAGCTTAGAGCGGGCGGGGGCTTACGAGCAGTACTTC. Translated, it gives CASSLERAGAYEQYF. The whole variable domain, filled in from reference TRBV7-2 and TRBJ2-7, reads GAGVSQSPSNKVTEKGKDVELRCDPISGHTALYWYRQSLGQGLEFLIYFQGNSAPDKSGLPSDRFSAERTGGSVSTLTIQRTQQEDSAVYLCASSLERAGAYEQYFGPGTRLTVT.

The chain links TRBV29-1 to TRBJ1-1; 12 nucleotides align to TRBD1. Per the germline V gene, CDR1 is SQVTM and CDR2 is ANQGSEA. Losses at the gene ends were 6 bases for V and 2 bases for J; bases not matched to a gene: 1. The CDR3 consists of 13 residues. The CDR3 DNA follows: TGCAGCGTGGGACAGGGGGCAAACACTGAAGCTTTCTTT. It translates to CSVGQGANTEAFF.

The CDR3 region is CASSFEGQAFSGNTIYF. Written as DNA, the CDR3 is TGTGCCAGCAGCTTTGAGGGACAGGCCTTCTCTGGAAACACCATATATTTT. The chain is built from TRBV7-8 and TRBJ1-3, with 8 bases matching TRBD1. The CDR3 sequence is 17 residues long. The V gene's germline CDR1 is SGHVS and CDR2 FQNEAQ. J was trimmed by 0 bases and V by 3 bases; bases with no gene match: 7.

This chain links TRBV28 with TRBJ2-7; 7 bases are shared with TRBD1. The J segment lost 4 bases and the V segment lost 6 bases, leaving 9 bases of the junction unmatched. The germline CDR1 and CDR2 sequences are MDHEN and SYDVKM. The length of the CDR3 is 14 residues. CDR3 amino acids: CASRVGNRGYEQYF. CDR3 DNA: TGTGCCAGCAGAGTCGGTAACAGGGGATACGAGCAGTACTTC.

This clone came up many times. The chain is built from TRBV12-3 or TRBV12-4 and TRBJ1-1; D call uncertain. Trimming took 8 bases from V and 1 from J, leaving 11 bases between them. CDR3 length equals 13 residues. As DNA, the CDR3 is TGTGCCAGCCGAAAAGACTGGAACACTGAAGCTTTCTTT. Translated: CASRKDWNTEAFF.

This clone was counted ten times or more. J is TRBJ1-5 and V is TRBV30; possible D gene TRBD1, 6 bases. Trimming removed 3 bases at V and 1 base at J, with 13 bases between. The length of the CDR3 is 15 residues. Germline CDR1 GTSNPN, CDR2 SVGIG (reference sequence). Written as DNA, the CDR3 is TGTGCCTGGAGCCCGGGACACTCAAGCAATCAGCCCCAGCATTTT. It codes for CAWSPGHSSNQPQHF.

This clone was found a few times. V usage is TRBV20-1 and J usage is TRBJ2-7; maybe TRBD2 (5 bases). CDR1 is DFQATT and CDR2 is SNEGSKA in the germline V gene (reference sequence). CDR3 length: 11 residues. V gave up 6 bases and J gave up 5 bases, with 11 bases separating them. The CDR3 DNA is TGCAGTGCCAAAAGCGGCCACGAGCAGTACTTC. Protein: CSAKSGHEQYF.

The chain has TRBV9 and TRBJ2-3; 9 bases map to TRBD2. After removal of 1 base from V and 5 bases from J, the junction contained 5 bases not matched to a gene. The length of the CDR3 is 15 residues. Looked up from germline, CDR1 is SGDLS and CDR2 is YYNGEE. The CDR3 region is CASSVTSGLGDTQYF. CDR3 in DNA: TGTGCCAGCAGCGTAACTAGCGGGTTAGGAGATACGCAGTATTTT.